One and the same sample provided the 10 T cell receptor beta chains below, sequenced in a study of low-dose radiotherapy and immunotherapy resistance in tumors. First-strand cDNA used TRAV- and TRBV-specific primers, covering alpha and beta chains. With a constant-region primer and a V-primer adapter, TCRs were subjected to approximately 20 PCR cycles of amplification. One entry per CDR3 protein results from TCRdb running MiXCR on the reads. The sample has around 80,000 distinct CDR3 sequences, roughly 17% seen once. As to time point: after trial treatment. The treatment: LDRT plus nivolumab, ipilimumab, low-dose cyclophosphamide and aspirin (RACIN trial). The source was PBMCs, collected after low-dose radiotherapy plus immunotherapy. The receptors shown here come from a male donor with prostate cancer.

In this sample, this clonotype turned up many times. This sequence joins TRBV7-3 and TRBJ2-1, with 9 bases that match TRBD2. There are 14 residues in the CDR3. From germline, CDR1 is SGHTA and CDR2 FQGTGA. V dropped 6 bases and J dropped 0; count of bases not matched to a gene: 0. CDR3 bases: TGTGCCAGCAGTAGCGGGAGCTCCTACAATGAGCAGTTCTTC. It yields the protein CASSSGSSYNEQFF.

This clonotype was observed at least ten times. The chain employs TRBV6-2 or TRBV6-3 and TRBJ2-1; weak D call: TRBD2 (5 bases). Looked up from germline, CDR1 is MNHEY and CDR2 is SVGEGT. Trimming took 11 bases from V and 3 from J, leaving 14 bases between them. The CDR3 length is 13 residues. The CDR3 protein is CAATERFYNEQFF. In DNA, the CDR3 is TGTGCCGCAACGGAGCGGTTCTACAATGAGCAGTTCTTC.

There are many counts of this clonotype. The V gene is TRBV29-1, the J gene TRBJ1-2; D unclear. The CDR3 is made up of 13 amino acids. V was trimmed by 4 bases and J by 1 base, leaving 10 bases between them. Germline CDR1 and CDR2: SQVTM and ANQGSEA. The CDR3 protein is CSVVLRDNYGYTF. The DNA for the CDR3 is TGCAGCGTTGTATTGAGGGATAACTATGGCTACACCTTC.

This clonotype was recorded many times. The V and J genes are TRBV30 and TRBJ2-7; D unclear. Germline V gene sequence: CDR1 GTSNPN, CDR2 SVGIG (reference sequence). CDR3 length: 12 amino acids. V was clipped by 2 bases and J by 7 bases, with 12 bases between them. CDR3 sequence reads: CAWSSQRMEQYF. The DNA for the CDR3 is TGTGCCTGGAGTTCGCAACGTATGGAGCAGTACTTC.

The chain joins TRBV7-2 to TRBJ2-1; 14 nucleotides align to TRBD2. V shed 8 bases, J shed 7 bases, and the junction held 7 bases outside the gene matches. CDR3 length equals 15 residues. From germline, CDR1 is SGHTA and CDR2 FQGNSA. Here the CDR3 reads CASGGGTSGRNEQFF. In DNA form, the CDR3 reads TGTGCCAGCGGGGGAGGGACTAGCGGGAGAAATGAGCAGTTCTTC.

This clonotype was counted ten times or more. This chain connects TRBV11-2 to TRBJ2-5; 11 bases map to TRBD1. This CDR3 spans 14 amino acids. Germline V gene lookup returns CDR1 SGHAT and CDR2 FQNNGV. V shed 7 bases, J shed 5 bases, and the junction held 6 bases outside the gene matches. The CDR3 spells CASNGQGARETQYF. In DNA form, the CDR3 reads TGTGCCAGCAACGGACAGGGGGCGAGGGAGACCCAGTACTTC.

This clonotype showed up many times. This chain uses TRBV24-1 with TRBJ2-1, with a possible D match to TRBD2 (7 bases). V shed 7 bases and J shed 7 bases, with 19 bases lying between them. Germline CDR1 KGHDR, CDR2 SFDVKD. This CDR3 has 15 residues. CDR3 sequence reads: CATSDRGASLNEQFF. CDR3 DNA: TGTGCCACCAGCGACCGGGGGGCGTCTCTGAATGAGCAGTTCTTC.

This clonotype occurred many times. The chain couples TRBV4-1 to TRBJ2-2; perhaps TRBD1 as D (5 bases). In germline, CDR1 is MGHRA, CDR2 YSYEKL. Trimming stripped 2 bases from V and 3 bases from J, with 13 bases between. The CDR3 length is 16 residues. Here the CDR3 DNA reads TGCGCCAGCAGCCAAATATGGGGCTTAGACACCGGGGAGCTGTTTTTT. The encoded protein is CASSQIWGLDTGELFF.

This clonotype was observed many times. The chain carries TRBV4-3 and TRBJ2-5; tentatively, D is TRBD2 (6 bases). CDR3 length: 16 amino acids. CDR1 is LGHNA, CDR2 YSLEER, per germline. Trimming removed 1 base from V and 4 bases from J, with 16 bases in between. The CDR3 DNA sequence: TGCGCCAGCAGCCAAGTCAGAGGCGGGGCGGGAGAGACCCAGTACTTC. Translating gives CASSQVRGGAGETQYF.

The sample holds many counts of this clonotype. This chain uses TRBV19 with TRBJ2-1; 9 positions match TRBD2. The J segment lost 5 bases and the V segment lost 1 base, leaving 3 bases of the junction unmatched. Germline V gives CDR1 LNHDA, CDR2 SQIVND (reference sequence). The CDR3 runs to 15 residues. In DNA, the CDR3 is TGTGCCAGTAGTATAGGCGGGAGGGCCAACAATGAGCAGTTCTTC. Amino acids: CASSIGGRANNEQFF.